This is a list of T cell receptor beta chains from one sample in a study of beta chain features in type 1 diabetes. The data were produced by immunoSEQ multiplex PCR, yet TCRdb's version contains in-frame clones alone and is incomplete. The sample has around 710,000 clones; around an eighth are singletons. Input material: naive CD4+ T cells from blood. These receptors were taken from a man younger than 40 with type 1 diabetes. The CDR3 runs from the conserved cysteine through the conserved F or W. A D gene is named only where the DNA matches it firmly. Expanded clones are given a class, and other clones once, few, many or no size at all.

j_gene	v_gene	abundance	d_gene	CDR3nt	CDR3aa
TRBJ2-5	TRBV9	.	.	TGTGCCAGCAGCGTAGACGGGCCTAGGGAGACCCAGTACTTC	CASSVDGPRETQYF
TRBJ1-2	TRBV18	few	.	TGTGCCAGCTCACCAGAGGGTACCTATGGCTACACCTTC	CASSPEGTYGYTF
TRBJ1-3	TRBV4-2	few	.	TGTGCCAGCAGCCAAGATCAGGGTCCTGGAAACACCATATATTTT	CASSQDQGPGNTIYF
TRBJ2-5	TRBV7-2	few	TRBD1	TGTGCCAGCAGTCGACAGGGGTCCAAAGAGACCCAGTACTTC	CASSRQGSKETQYF
TRBJ2-5	TRBV5-1	.	.	TGCGCCAGCGTCCTACAGGGAGGCGAGACCCAGTACTTC	CASVLQGGETQYF
TRBJ1-6	TRBV11-2	.	.	TGTGCCAGCAGCTTAGTCGGAGCGCGAGCCCTCCACTTT	CASSLVGARALHF
TRBJ2-3	TRBV11-2	.	TRBD1	TGTGCCAGCAGCTTCGGACAGGGGGTTTCCACAGATACGCAGTATTTT	CASSFGQGVSTDTQYF
TRBJ1-4	TRBV5-1	.	.	TGCGCCAGCAGCTTGGCCCCCACAGGGATGTTAGATGAAAAACTGTTTTTT	CASSLAPTGMLDEKLFF
TRBJ2-5	TRBV5-6	few	.	TGTGCCAGCAGGGAAAACGGAGAGACCCAGTACTTC	CASRENGETQYF
TRBJ2-7	TRBV30	.	.	TGTGCCTGGGCAGGGGCAACGGGGTTGGGGCAGTACTTC	CAWAGATGLGQYF
TRBJ1-1	TRBV18	once	.	TGTGCCAGCTCACTCGAGAGCGCTGAAGCTTTCTTT	CASSLESAEAFF
TRBJ2-5	TRBV12-5	.	TRBD1	TGTGCTAGTGGCCCCGGTCACAGGGACAGGGGCCAAGAGACCCAGTACTTC	CASGPGHRDRGQETQYF
TRBJ1-6	TRBV4-1	few	.	TGCGCCAGCAGCCAAGGCGAAGGAGAGGATTACGATTCACCCCTCCACTTT	CASSQGEGEDYDSPLHF
TRBJ2-7	TRBV7-9	.	.	TGTGCCAGCAGGCAAAACTACGAGCAGTACTTC	CASRQNYEQYF
TRBJ1-5	TRBV2	.	.	TGTGCCAGCAGTGAAGCAAGAACCCCAGGGAGTCAGCCCCAGCATTTT	CASSEARTPGSQPQHF
TRBJ1-2	TRBV28	few	TRBD1	TGTGCCAGCAGAGACCTGGACAGGGCTTGGAACTATGGCTACACCTTC	CASRDLDRAWNYGYTF
TRBJ2-5	TRBV9	.	.	TGTGCCAGCAGCCCCGGGTACTCGGGGCAATTAGAGACCCAGTACTTC	CASSPGYSGQLETQYF
TRBJ1-4	TRBV9	.	.	TGTGCCAGCAGCAGCCCGGGGGAAAAACTGTTTTTT	CASSSPGEKLFF
TRBJ1-6	TRBV18	.	TRBD1	TGTGCCAGCTCACCTCGGACAGGGGACTCACCCCTCCACTTT	CASSPRTGDSPLHF
TRBJ1-2	TRBV20-1	few	.	TGCAGTGCTAGAGAGACGCATGGCTACACCTTC	CSARETHGYTF
TRBJ2-7	TRBV4-1	few	.	TGCGCCAGCAGCCAAAGATACAGGGAGCCTGGTTACGAGCAGTACTTC	CASSQRYREPGYEQYF
TRBJ1-2	TRBV25-1	.	.	TGTGCCAGCAGTAAGGACGGGGGCGTTGAAGGCTACACCTTC	CASSKDGGVEGYTF
TRBJ2-7	TRBV2	.	TRBD1	TGTGCCAGCAGTGGCCCAAGTAGGACAGGTCTCAACGAGCAGTACTTC	CASSGPSRTGLNEQYF
TRBJ1-2	TRBV4-3	.	TRBD1	TGCGCCAGCAGCCCCGAAGGGGGCTTCCTCTATGGCTACACCTTC	CASSPEGGFLYGYTF
TRBJ2-1	TRBV7-2	few	.	TGTGCCAGCAGCCCCAGACGGACCAACCGGGGCGATGAGCAGTTCTTC	CASSPRRTNRGDEQFF
TRBJ1-1	TRBV29-1	few	.	TGCAGCGCCAGATTCCTCGAGAGTATTCCTGAAGCTTTCTTT	CSARFLESIPEAFF
TRBJ2-2	TRBV4-2	.	.	TGTGCCAGCAGTCAAGGTTTCTTGAGGGGCACCGGGGAGCTGTTTTTT	CASSQGFLRGTGELFF
TRBJ2-4	TRBV9	.	TRBD1	TGTGCCAGCAGCGTAGGAGGGACAGGCCAGATCATTCAGTACTTC	CASSVGGTGQIIQYF
TRBJ2-6	TRBV10-3	few	.	TGTGCCATCAGCTTAGGGTCTGGGGCCAACGTCCTGACTTTC	CAISLGSGANVLTF
TRBJ2-2	TRBV7-9	.	.	TGTGCCAGCCCCCGGGACGGGGAGCTGTTTTTT	CASPRDGELFF
TRBJ1-2	TRBV7-9	few	TRBD1	TGTGCCAGCAGCTCCCGGGACAGGGGGAAATCTAACTATGGCTACACCTTC	CASSSRDRGKSNYGYTF
TRBJ1-5	TRBV21-1	few	.	TGTGCCAGCAGCAAAAGTCAGCCCCAGCATTTT	CASSKSQPQHF
TRBJ1-5	TRBV7-3	few	.	TGTGCCAGCAGCTTAATCATGCCCAGGGAAGAACGCGGCCAGCCCCAGCATTTT	CASSLIMPREERGQPQHF
TRBJ1-6	TRBV4-3	.	TRBD1	TGCGCCAGCAGCCTCCGGGACAGGGATAATTCACCCCTCCACTTT	CASSLRDRDNSPLHF
TRBJ2-1	TRBV19	few	.	TGTGCCAGTAGTTTCCGGGACGAAGCGATCCATGAGCAGTTCTTC	CASSFRDEAIHEQFF
TRBJ1-4	TRBV2	.	.	TGTGCCTGCCGGGACACCCTTTCCGGTGAAAAACTGTTTTTT	CACRDTLSGEKLFF
TRBJ1-1	TRBV7-9	.	TRBD1	TGTGCCAGCAGCAAGGGACAGGTGAACACTGAAGCTTTCTTT	CASSKGQVNTEAFF
TRBJ2-1	TRBV10-3	few	TRBD2	TGTGCCATCAGTGAGGAGGGACTAGGTGACAATGAGCAGTTCTTC	CAISEEGLGDNEQFF
TRBJ2-1	TRBV14	many	.	TGTGCCAGCAGCCAAGTCCGGGACTACAATGAGCAGTTCTTC	CASSQVRDYNEQFF
TRBJ2-3	TRBV9	.	.	TGTGCCAGCAGCGCAGACCCAGGACCCTTAGCAGATACGCAGTATTTT	CASSADPGPLADTQYF
TRBJ1-2	TRBV7-2	.	.	TGTGCCAGCAGCTTAGCGAAGGGGGATGGCTACACCTTC	CASSLAKGDGYTF
TRBJ1-4	TRBV25-1	.	.	TGTGCCAGCAGTGAACGGGCTTACCCAGAAAAACTGTTTTTT	CASSERAYPEKLFF
TRBJ1-6	TRBV5-4	few	.	TGTGCCAGCAGCTCGGGGGGTCGAGCCAGGGGCTTTTCACCCCTCCACTTT	CASSSGGRARGFSPLHF
TRBJ2-2	TRBV4-1	.	.	TGCGCCAGCAGCCAGTATCTGACCGGGGAGCTGTTTTTT	CASSQYLTGELFF
TRBJ1-2	TRBV7-8	.	.	TGTGCCAGCAGCTTATCGGACAGAGACTATGGCTACACCTTC	CASSLSDRDYGYTF
TRBJ2-3	TRBV9	few	TRBD2	TGTGCCAGCAGCGCCAGCGGTCCCTTCCTAGCGGGGAGCACAGATACGCAGTATTTT	CASSASGPFLAGSTDTQYF
TRBJ1-6	TRBV9	few	.	TGTGCCAGCAGCGTTGGGGACGGAGGGATGAATTCACCCCTCCACTTT	CASSVGDGGMNSPLHF
TRBJ1-1	TRBV5-1	.	.	TGCGCCAGCAGCTTGAACACAGGGAGGGACACTGAAGCTTTCTTT	CASSLNTGRDTEAFF
TRBJ2-7	TRBV18	few	.	TGTGCCAGCTCACCACAACTATACGCCGAGCAGTACTTC	CASSPQLYAEQYF
TRBJ1-2	TRBV5-4	.	.	TGTGCCAGCAGCTTGGGGTCGGCCTCGGGCTACACCTTC	CASSLGSASGYTF
TRBJ2-1	TRBV5-1	few	TRBD1	TGCGCCAGCAGCTTGGGGGGACAGGTTTACAATGAGCAGTTCTTC	CASSLGGQVYNEQFF
TRBJ1-5	TRBV10-3	few	TRBD1	TGTGCCATCATAGGGGGCTTTAGCAATCAGCCCCAGCATTTT	CAIIGGFSNQPQHF
TRBJ2-7	TRBV11-2	few	.	TGTGCCAGCAGCTCCAGGACAGTTACCTACGAGCAGTACTTC	CASSSRTVTYEQYF
TRBJ2-2	TRBV9	.	.	TGTGCCAGCAGCCCTCAGCTCCAGGGGCGCGGGCTCACCGGGGAGCTGTTTTTT	CASSPQLQGRGLTGELFF
TRBJ1-2	TRBV11-2	.	.	TGTGCCAGCAGCACTTACAGGGTCCAGCCCTCCTATGGCTACACCTTC	CASSTYRVQPSYGYTF
TRBJ1-2	TRBV29-1	few	.	TGCAGCGTTGAGGGCCGTGAGAACTATGGCTACACCTTC	CSVEGRENYGYTF
TRBJ2-4	TRBV30	few	.	TGTGCCTGGAGTGAAACAGGGACCAAAAACATTCAGTACTTC	CAWSETGTKNIQYF
TRBJ2-1	TRBV7-8	.	TRBD1	TGTGCCAGCAGCTTAGTAGGGACAGGATACAATGAGCAGTTCTTC	CASSLVGTGYNEQFF
TRBJ2-5	TRBV14	.	.	TGTGCCAGCAGCCAATTATACAAACAAGAGACCCAGTACTTC	CASSQLYKQETQYF